This is a list of T cell receptor beta chains from one sample in a study of T cell changes during pregnancy in multiple sclerosis. Sequencing used immunoSEQ multiplex PCR; TCRdb keeps in-frame clones, though not all of them. The data show 20,000 to 25,000 clones, around 88% seen once. Specimen: CD4+ T cells from peripheral blood mononuclear cells, collected in the first trimester of pregnancy. These receptors were taken from a female donor in good health, enrolled as a control in a pregnancy study. Both conserved end residues are part of each CDR3. Fields, in order: clone size, J gene, V gene, D gene, CDR3 DNA, CDR3 protein. A D gene is named only where the DNA matches it firmly. Size values are once, few and many counts, or a class for expanded clones, and some rows have none.

size: few
J: TRBJ2-7
V: TRBV28
D: TRBD1
DNA: TGTGCCAGCAGTACGGGACAGGGAGGGTCCTACGAGCAGTACTTC
CDR3: CASSTGQGGSYEQYF

size: medium-sized
J: TRBJ1-3
V: TRBV5-1
D: NA
DNA: TGCGCCAGCAGCTTGGCCACAGGACCAGGAAACACCATATATTTT
CDR3: CASSLATGPGNTIYF

size: NA
J: TRBJ1-6
V: TRBV12-5
D: TRBD1
DNA: TGTGCTAGTGGTTCAATCACAGGGGTAACGAATTCACCCCTCCACTTT
CDR3: CASGSITGVTNSPLHF

size: NA
J: TRBJ1-1
V: TRBV23-1
D: TRBD1
DNA: TGCGCCAGCAGTCCCGGGACAGGGATCCGCTCGAACACTGAAGCTTTCTTT
CDR3: CASSPGTGIRSNTEAFF

size: NA
J: TRBJ1-3
V: TRBV7-3
D: TRBD1
DNA: TGTGCCAGCAGCTTTATCCAGGGGGCTTCCCCGCCTGGAAACACCATATATTTT
CDR3: CASSFIQGASPPGNTIYF

size: NA
J: TRBJ2-3
V: TRBV5-5
D: NA
DNA: TGTGCCAGCAGCCAACTGAGAGATACGCAGTATTTT
CDR3: CASSQLRDTQYF

size: NA
J: TRBJ2-2
V: TRBV5-1
D: TRBD1
DNA: TGCGCCAGCAGCTTGGATGGACAGGGAACCGGGGAGCTGTTTTTT
CDR3: CASSLDGQGTGELFF

size: NA
J: TRBJ1-2
V: TRBV27
D: TRBD1
DNA: TGTGCCAGCAGTTTATCCGGGGGACAGGGGCGGGAGATATCTGGCTACACCTTC
CDR3: CASSLSGGQGREISGYTF

size: few
J: TRBJ1-6
V: TRBV15
D: NA
DNA: TGTGCCACCAGCAGAGATAGCCAGGGAAATTCACCCCTCCACTTT
CDR3: CATSRDSQGNSPLHF

size: NA
J: TRBJ2-1
V: TRBV7-9
D: NA
DNA: TGTGCCAGCAGCTTAGGGGCTAGCGTCGATGAGCAGTTCTTC
CDR3: CASSLGASVDEQFF

size: NA
J: TRBJ2-1
V: TRBV6-5
D: TRBD2
DNA: TGTGCCAGCACCTCTACCCGAAGCGGGGGGGGTGAGCAGTTCTTC
CDR3: CASTSTRSGGGEQFF

size: few
J: TRBJ1-2
V: TRBV6-4
D: TRBD1
DNA: TGTGCCAGCAGTGCCAATTCCGGGACAGGGGGCTCTGGCTACACCTTC
CDR3: CASSANSGTGGSGYTF

size: NA
J: TRBJ2-3
V: TRBV18
D: NA
DNA: TGTGCCAGCTCAGAGGTCAGCACAGATACGCAGTATTTT
CDR3: CASSEVSTDTQYF

size: few
J: TRBJ1-1
V: TRBV11-1
D: NA
DNA: TGTGCCAGCAGCTTCGAACAGGTCAACACTGAAGCTTTCTTT
CDR3: CASSFEQVNTEAFF

size: NA
J: TRBJ2-3
V: TRBV7-2
D: TRBD2
DNA: TGTGCCAGCAGCACTCGGACTAGCGGAAGCACAGATACGCAGTATTTT
CDR3: CASSTRTSGSTDTQYF

size: NA
J: TRBJ1-5
V: TRBV2
D: TRBD1
DNA: TGTGCCAGCAGTGAGTCCCCACAGGGGCAGCCCCAGCATTTT
CDR3: CASSESPQGQPQHF

size: NA
J: TRBJ1-4
V: TRBV5-5
D: NA
DNA: TGTGCCAGCAGCCGGTTTTCTAATGAAAAACTGTTTTTT
CDR3: CASSRFSNEKLFF

size: NA
J: TRBJ1-2
V: TRBV4-1
D: NA
DNA: TGCGCCAGCAGCCCCGGTCGTCCCGGGATCTGGGGCTACACCTTC
CDR3: CASSPGRPGIWGYTF

size: NA
J: TRBJ1-6
V: TRBV5-4
D: NA
DNA: TGTGCCAGCAGCTTGGTACGAGAATCACCCCTCCACTTT
CDR3: CASSLVRESPLHF

size: NA
J: TRBJ1-5
V: TRBV10-1
D: NA
DNA: TGCGCCAGCAGTCCGGGGAGCAATCAGCCCCAGCATTTT
CDR3: CASSPGSNQPQHF

size: NA
J: TRBJ2-6
V: TRBV28
D: TRBD2
DNA: TGTGCCAGCCGACACGGGGGGTCTGGGGCCAACGTCCTGACTTTC
CDR3: CASRHGGSGANVLTF

size: NA
J: TRBJ2-1
V: TRBV2
D: TRBD2
DNA: TGTGCCAGCAGCGACCCGCCGGGAAGCGGGAGGGGTAATGAGCAGTTCTTC
CDR3: CASSDPPGSGRGNEQFF

size: NA
J: TRBJ1-6
V: TRBV11-2
D: NA
DNA: TGTGCCAGCAGCCGGACATGGGAGGCTAATTCACCCCTCCACTTT
CDR3: CASSRTWEANSPLHF

size: NA
J: TRBJ2-1
V: TRBV4-1
D: NA
DNA: TGCGCCAGCAGCCAAGATAGGAACGGGGACAATGAGCAGTTCTTC
CDR3: CASSQDRNGDNEQFF

size: NA
J: TRBJ2-7
V: TRBV11-2
D: NA
DNA: TGTGCCAGCAGCTTATTCGGCCAGGACTACTACGAGCAGTACTTC
CDR3: CASSLFGQDYYEQYF

size: NA
J: TRBJ2-5
V: TRBV9
D: NA
DNA: TGTGCCAGCAGCGTAGCCCGGGAACAAGAGACCCAGTACTTC
CDR3: CASSVAREQETQYF

size: NA
J: TRBJ2-2
V: TRBV6-6
D: NA
DNA: TGTGCCAGCAGCCGACTGGGGGGAGCCACCGGGGAGCTGTTTTTT
CDR3: CASSRLGGATGELFF

size: NA
J: TRBJ2-3
V: TRBV4-1
D: NA
DNA: TGCGCCAGCAGCCAAGATGGGCAGTTTAGCACAGATACGCAGTATTTT
CDR3: CASSQDGQFSTDTQYF

size: NA
J: TRBJ2-4
V: TRBV7-2
D: NA
DNA: TGTGCCAGCAGCTTAGGGGATAGCGGAAACATTCAGTACTTC
CDR3: CASSLGDSGNIQYF

size: NA
J: TRBJ2-2
V: TRBV30
D: NA
DNA: TGTGCCTGGAGCGGCGGGACCGATACCGGGGAGCTGTTTTTT
CDR3: CAWSGGTDTGELFF

size: NA
J: TRBJ2-1
V: TRBV11-3
D: TRBD1
DNA: TGTGCCAGCAGCTTAGGGGACAGGGTGAATGAGCAGTTCTTC
CDR3: CASSLGDRVNEQFF

size: NA
J: TRBJ1-6
V: TRBV5-4
D: TRBD1
DNA: TGTGCCAGCAGAGAGGGACAGGGGGGGACCTATAATTCACCCCTCCACTTT
CDR3: CASREGQGGTYNSPLHF

size: NA
J: TRBJ1-1
V: TRBV25-1
D: NA
DNA: TGTGCCAGCAGTGCGGATACTCTGACTAACACTGAAGCTTTCTTT
CDR3: CASSADTLTNTEAFF

size: NA
J: TRBJ1-4
V: TRBV11-2
D: NA
DNA: TGTGCCAGCAGCTTCGGTAATGAAAAACTGTTTTTT
CDR3: CASSFGNEKLFF

size: NA
J: TRBJ1-5
V: TRBV5-1
D: TRBD1
DNA: TGCGCCAGCAGCTCTGGACAGGCCCAGGAGCCCCAGCATTTT
CDR3: CASSSGQAQEPQHF

size: once
J: TRBJ2-1
V: TRBV10-3
D: NA
DNA: TGTGCCATCAGTGATACTGAGGTTGAGCAGTTCTTC
CDR3: CAISDTEVEQFF

size: NA
J: TRBJ2-3
V: TRBV19
D: NA
DNA: TGTGCCAGTAGTAATGGGGGGGCCTACTCAGATACGCAGTATTTT
CDR3: CASSNGGAYSDTQYF

size: few
J: TRBJ1-6
V: TRBV19
D: NA
DNA: TGTGCCAGTAGTATGACGGGTAATTCACCCCTCCACTTT
CDR3: CASSMTGNSPLHF

size: once
J: TRBJ1-1
V: TRBV25-1
D: TRBD1
DNA: TGTGCCAGCAGCCTGCATGGACAGGGAAACACTGAAGCTTTCTTT
CDR3: CASSLHGQGNTEAFF

size: NA
J: TRBJ2-1
V: TRBV5-5
D: NA
DNA: TGTGCCAGCAGCTTGGTCTCCAATGAGCAGTTCTTC
CDR3: CASSLVSNEQFF